A single sample is the source of the 12 T cell receptor beta chains below, sequenced in a study of blood T cell repertoires in COVID-19. TCRdb keeps only in-frame clones here, not all; method: immunoSEQ multiplex PCR. Here the sample spans 400,000 to 500,000 clones, roughly 84% being singletons. The sample taken for sequencing was PBMCs or T cells enriched from blood (not recorded which). Every receptor here comes from a young woman who had been exposed to COVID-19.

The V call is TRBV6-5, the J call TRBJ2-7; D is possibly TRBD1 (6 bases). The germline CDR1 and CDR2 sequences are MNHEY and SVGAGI. V lost 6 bases to trimming and J lost 0 bases, with 12 bases between them. CDR3 length: 14 amino acids. DNA for the CDR3: TGTGCCAGCAGCTACAGGGAGACCTCCTACGAGCAGTACTTC. It translates to CASSYRETSYEQYF.

The gene calls are TRBV19 and TRBJ1-4; no reliable D call. CDR1 is LNHDA, CDR2 SQIVND, per germline (reference sequence). The CDR3 covers 16 residues. Trimming removed 2 bases from V and 0 bases from J, with 10 bases in between. CDR3 sequence (DNA): TGTGCCAGTAGTATACTACGAGAGACAACTAATGAAAAACTGTTTTTT. It encodes CASSILRETTNEKLFF.

This chain connects TRBV5-1 to TRBJ2-1; D may be TRBD1 (5 bases). V lost 4 bases and J lost 6, with 11 bases in between. Per the germline V gene, CDR1 is SGHRS and CDR2 is YFSETQ. The CDR3 totals 13 residues. CDR3 DNA sequence: TGCGCCAGCAGCACCAGGGAATTCAATGAGCAGTTCTTC. It encodes CASSTREFNEQFF.

This chain connects TRBV28 to TRBJ1-2; 9 positions match TRBD1. Germline V gene sequence: CDR1 MDHEN, CDR2 SYDVKM. Trimming cost V 0 bases and J 1 base; bases outside gene matches: 3. The CDR3 has 16 residues. The CDR3 DNA is TGTGCCAGCAGTTTATGGAGGACAGGGGATAACTATGGCTACACCTTC. As protein: CASSLWRTGDNYGYTF.

The chain recombines TRBV28 with TRBJ2-7; TRBD1 matches at 7 bases. CDR3 length: 14 residues. V lost 6 bases to trimming and J lost 4 bases; unmatched junction nucleotides: 9. Germline values: CDR1 MDHEN, CDR2 SYDVKM. The CDR3 nucleotides are TGTGCCAGCAGGTCCCCCGGGACAGCTTACGAGCAGTACTTC. Amino acid sequence: CASRSPGTAYEQYF.

The CDR3 DNA follows: TGTGCCAGCAGCCTTACAAGGTGGGGGAGCGGGCTTAATGAGCAGTTCTTC. Protein product: CASSLTRWGSGLNEQFF. The chain joins TRBV7-8 to TRBJ2-1; tentative D call: TRBD2 (6 bases). The CDR3 consists of 17 residues. Germline CDR1 reads SGHVS; CDR2 reads FQNEAQ. Trimming stripped 5 bases from V and 7 bases from J, with 24 bases between.

V and J are TRBV24-1 and TRBJ2-3; 8 positions match TRBD1. Unmatched junction bases numbered 5, after V lost 4 bases and J lost 6 bases. The germline gives CDR1 KGHDR, CDR2 SFDVKD. CDR3 length equals 14 residues. The CDR3 DNA is TGTGCCACCAGTGAAGCGACAGGGGTCGATACGCAGTATTTT. Its protein is CATSEATGVDTQYF.

This rearrangement joins TRBV7-9 to TRBJ2-7, with 7 bases fitting TRBD1. The CDR3 is 17 residues long. The V gene end was trimmed by 5 bases and the J gene end by 3 bases; junction bases not matched to a gene: 16. Germline V gene lookup returns CDR1 SEHNR and CDR2 FQNEAQ (reference sequence). CDR3 DNA: TGTGCCAGCAGCCGTATAGCTTTGACAGGGACAGACTACGAGCAGTACTTC. Translating it yields CASSRIALTGTDYEQYF.

V and J are TRBV2 and TRBJ1-6; D is undetermined. Germline CDR1 is SNHLY and CDR2 is FYNNEI. The CDR3 spans 14 residues. Between the trimmed V and J ends, which lost 6 bases and 9 bases, there was a span of 15 bases. The CDR3 bases are TGTGCCAGCAGCTTGACATCCGTGGGTTCACCCCTCCACTTT. Its translation: CASSLTSVGSPLHF.

The V call is TRBV11-2, the J call TRBJ2-7; unclear D gene. The CDR3 has 15 residues. Trimming left V 4 bases short and J 7 bases short, with 20 bases between. Germline values: CDR1 SGHAT, CDR2 FQNNGV. In DNA form, the CDR3 reads TGTGCCAGCAGCTCCTCCGGCGGCGGCTCCCGGGAGCAGTACTTC. Translating it yields CASSSSGGGSREQYF.

In this sample, this clone turned up once. The chain is built from TRBV28 and TRBJ1-5; weak D call: TRBD1 (6 bases). CDR1 and CDR2 from the germline V gene are MDHEN and SYDVKM. The ends were cut back, 4 bases at V and 6 bases at J, with 10 bases in the middle. The CDR3 is 13 residues long. The CDR3 loop reads CASSWDMGQPQHF. CDR3 DNA: TGTGCCAGCAGTTGGGACATGGGTCAGCCCCAGCATTTT.

V is TRBV6-5 and J is TRBJ2-7; perhaps TRBD2 as D (5 bases). The CDR3 runs 15 residues. V lost 6 bases and J 2 bases, leaving 17 bases between the germline ends. Germline V gives CDR1 MNHEY, CDR2 SVGAGI. This CDR3 is CASSEGPPATYEQYF. The CDR3, as DNA: TGTGCCAGCAGCGAGGGCCCGCCGGCAACCTACGAGCAGTACTTC.